This T cell receptor beta chain was captured in a study of T cell responses to AZD1222 COVID-19 vaccine (dated by TCRdb to about 2021). Looking at the study overall: TCR sequencing was performed for roughly 240 trial participants, of whom some 200 were given two doses of AZD1222 and around 25 were given two doses of MenACWY control vaccine. Trial participants were enrolled into age subgroups of 18-55, 56-69 and 70-plus years, which contained about 150, 27 and 61 TCR-sequenced participants, respectively.

Explained via the paper, the time point label denotes: about 28 days (+/-7) after the second vaccine dose. Because spike-specific TCR depth and breadth did not differ between the two schedules, AZD1222 recipients who got a second dose at roughly 4 weeks were pooled with those who got a second dose at roughly 12 weeks. Vaccinee samples came from UK trials COV001 and COV002, including a single-blind randomized controlled phase 2/3 trial of AZD1222 (ChAdOx1 nCoV-19) in healthy adults. Trial participant PBMC samples were collected at day 0 and day 28 after the second dose for TCRbeta chain sequencing. Study-wide conclusions, independent of this receptor: The whole spike protein was spanned by vaccine-associated CD4 TCRs, and dominant responses were seen in regions 160-218 and 743-854. No day 14 peak-response samples were available, so repertoires were characterized only after the peak T cell response. Epitopes outside the regions mutated in the B.1.351 and B.1.1.7 variants were reportedly recognized by nearly half of the unique spike-specific TCRs. After two AZD1222 doses, spike-specific TCR breadth and depth were significantly higher than at day 0 and than in MenACWY recipients. Conclusions about previously exposed vaccinees are limited, since just a handful of AZD1222 recipients were seropositive for SARS-CoV-2 at baseline. The 56-69-year group was small, and its depth increase did not reach significance, likely because of low power. Participants were mostly white British and included more females than males, and it was suggested by the authors that clonal diversity may have been underestimated.

V and J lose 6 bases and 4 bases, and a span of 9 bases separates them. The CDR3 runs 11 residues from the cysteine to the phenylalanine. Only CDR3 DNA is held: 33 bases, read in frame from base 1. Via the germline V gene (reference sequence), CDR1 is DFQATT and CDR2 SNEGSKA. The CDR3 regions of human TCRbeta chains were subjected to immunosequencing. In the paper's pipeline: TCRs in the repertoires were matched against a reference library of SARS-CoV-2-specific TCRs that had been generated with the MIRA antigen-specificity platform. Breadth was defined as the fraction of unique TCRs that were SARS-CoV-2-associated. Depth was defined as the fraction of total T cells that were SARS-CoV-2-associated. Using the MIRA data, each spike-specific TCR was mapped to the spike region that the TCR reacts to and placed in a CD4 or CD8 class. Log10-transformed breadth and depth values were compared by one-way ANOVA with Sidak's multiple comparisons tests. The table was pulled from immuneACCESS by TCRdb, which kept in-frame rearrangements only. Such tables lose some clones; where checked, under half of the loss comes from unresolved V genes, and the rest has no known cause. V and J calls and clone size are given by that table; D and trimming were obtained from the DNA. This sample holds more than 100,000 clones; 91% were observed only once. The top ten constitute about 2.1% of the sample.

Concerning this clone itself: Its recognized antigen is unknown. No base quality information exists; no much larger clone differs at one position.

The clonotype comes from an adult who received the AZD1222 COVID-19 vaccine. Sequences were derived from peripheral blood, sampled 28 days after the second AZD1222 dose. This sequence uses TRBV20-1 and TRBJ1-2, with a tentative D gene TRBD1 over 6 matching bases. The CDR3 region has the sequence CSARGIYGYTF. The sequenced DNA: TGCAGTGCGAGGGGGATCTATGGCTACACCTTC.